This T cell receptor beta chain was found in a study of T cells after posttransplantation cyclophosphamide. Study-level results: Recipient CMV seropositivity and CMV reactivation strongly tracked TRB clonality. Blood and skin or GI T cell repertoires showed limited TRB overlap. Later post-transplant blood repertoires were often dominated by donor CD8+ memory clones.

V dropped 5 bases and J dropped 7 bases, with 14 bases sitting between them. The germline V gene encodes CDR1 SGHAT and CDR2 FQDESV (reference sequence). The CDR3 runs to 13 residues. As to this clone: Antigen: not known.

The related graft donor's blood sample was taken on the day of bone marrow donation. Data came from immunoSEQ multiplex PCR; TCRdb stores just in-frame clones and leaves some out. The repertoire has some 5,500 clones, 95% to 98% of them found once; the top ten carry around 0.9%. This sequence joins TRBV11-1 and TRBJ1-1; maybe TRBD1 (5 bases). The clonotype was recovered from a man aged 40-55 years in good health, CMV-negative, and a related stem cell transplant donor. Sequenced: memory CD4+ T cells sorted from PBMCs. The CDR3 sequence: CASSKGVGLEAFF. CDR3 nucleotides: TGTGCCAGCAGCAAAGGAGTGGGACTTGAAGCTTTCTTT.